Shown below are 21 T cell receptor beta chains from a single sample sequenced in a study of response to subunit inactivated influenza vaccine. From the RT-PCR reads, TCRdb called clonotypes with MiXCR, one entry per CDR3 protein. The sample yields around 490,000 distinct CDR3 sequences, less than 8% seen once. The specimen was PBMCs from blood, collected less than 30 months after vaccination. The receptor set was obtained from a man aged 45 to 75 who received an inactivated influenza vaccine.

This clonotype has a handful of counts. The chain couples TRBV20-1 to TRBJ2-5; a weak D match, TRBD1 (6 bases). The germline CDR1 and CDR2 sequences are DFQATT and SNEGSKA (reference sequence). The CDR3 has 12 amino acids. This CDR3 reads CRVETGQETQYF. The CDR3 coding sequence is TGCAGGGTAGAAACAGGGCAGGAGACCCAGTACTTC.

The chain recombines TRBV20-1 with TRBJ2-4; 9 nucleotides align to TRBD2. The CDR3 covers 17 residues. J lost 8 bases, V lost 8 bases, and 22 bases had no gene match. From germline, CDR1 is DFQATT and CDR2 SNEGSKA (reference sequence). The CDR3 sequence: CSSPGLAGAGDYDIQYF. Here the CDR3 DNA reads TGCAGTTCCCCCGGATTAGCGGGAGCGGGGGATTATGACATTCAGTACTTC.

This clonotype has ten or more counts. CDR3 DNA sequence: TGTGCCAGCAGCTTGGAGGCGGGGATAGATACGCAGTATTTT. Translating it yields CASSLEAGIDTQYF. The chain joins TRBV5-5 to TRBJ2-3; TRBD2 might be the D (6 bases). The V gene's germline CDR1 is SGHKS and CDR2 YYEKEE (reference sequence). The V end lost 0 bases, the J end lost 5 bases, and 10 bases lay between the germline ends. CDR3 length equals 14 residues.

V is TRBV7-2 and J is TRBJ2-3, with 9 bases that match TRBD2. V was clipped by 1 base and J by 4 bases; unmatched bases: 6. From germline, CDR1 is SGHTA and CDR2 FQGNSA. The CDR3 loop spans 16 amino acids. The CDR3 spells CASSLVLRGGPDTQYF. CDR3 nucleotides: TGTGCCAGCAGCTTAGTCTTGCGGGGGGGCCCAGATACGCAGTATTTT.

The chain's CDR3 is CASSGGTNTEAFF. In DNA, the CDR3 is TGTGCCAGCAGTGGGGGAACGAACACTGAAGCTTTCTTT. This sequence joins TRBV4-2 and TRBJ1-1, with TRBD1 as a possible D gene (5 bases). V lost 6 bases to trimming and J lost 1 base, with 9 bases between them. CDR1 and CDR2 from the germline V gene are LGHNA and YNFKEQ. The CDR3 spans 13 residues.

This clonotype was found a few times. The chain links TRBV4-3 to TRBJ2-3; 10 nucleotides agree with TRBD1. The CDR3 is made up of 19 amino acids. V lost 3 bases, J lost 3 bases, and 15 bases stayed unmatched. In germline, CDR1 is LGHNA, CDR2 YSLEER. This chain's CDR3 is CASSQDTWGQGMETDTQYF. Written as DNA, the CDR3 is TGCGCCAGCAGCCAGGACACCTGGGGACAGGGGATGGAGACAGATACGCAGTATTTT.

The rearrangement links TRBV6-5 to TRBJ2-5, with unresolved D. This CDR3 has 17 residues. V lost 0 bases to trimming and J lost 4 bases, with 18 bases between them. Germline assignment: CDR1 MNHEY and CDR2 SVGAGI. CDR3 residues: CASSYSNRVSLAETQYF. The CDR3 DNA is TGTGCCAGCAGTTACTCGAACCGGGTTTCGTTGGCAGAGACCCAGTACTTC.

The chain couples TRBV2 to TRBJ1-4; D is possibly TRBD1 (6 bases). Trimming took off 6 bases at V and 8 bases at J, with 16 bases between the two ends. Germline V CDR1 and CDR2: SNHLY, FYNNEI. The CDR3 runs to 14 residues. The CDR3, as DNA: TGTGCCAGCAGGAGGACAGAGAGAGTGGAAAAACTGTTTTTT. Translated: CASRRTERVEKLFF.

The chain joins TRBV12-3 or TRBV12-4 to TRBJ1-5, with a tentative D call TRBD1 (5 bases). The CDR3 length is 15 residues. V shed 3 bases and J shed 3 bases, with 12 bases lying between them. CDR3 residues: CASSLGQTNNQPQHF. Here the CDR3 DNA reads TGTGCCAGCAGTTTGGGGCAGACTAACAATCAGCCCCAGCATTTT.

At least ten counts were recorded for this clonotype. CDR3 sequence: CASSYSTTDTQYF. The CDR3 region has the DNA TGTGCCAGCAGTTACTCGACTACAGATACGCAGTATTTT. The chain couples TRBV6-5 to TRBJ2-3; D unclear. The CDR3 consists of 13 residues. CDR1 is MNHEY and CDR2 is SVGAGI in the germline V gene. The V and J ends lost 0 bases and 3 bases respectively, with 4 bases between them.

J is TRBJ1-1 and V is TRBV29-1; 8 positions agree with TRBD1. CDR3 length: 12 amino acids. Per germline, CDR1 SQVTM and CDR2 ANQGSEA. The junction had 8 bases not matched to a gene; V was cut back by 7 bases and J by 7 bases. The CDR3, as DNA: TGCAGCGCCAGGACAGGGACTAGTGAAGCTTTCTTT. Amino acid sequence: CSARTGTSEAFF.

The table lists this clonotype with a few counts. J is TRBJ2-5 and V is TRBV7-2; 8 bases line up with TRBD2. Germline loops: CDR1 SGHTA, CDR2 FQGNSA. V trimming: 4 bases; J trimming: 3 bases; junction bases outside the gene matches: 10. CDR3 size: 16 residues. The CDR3 DNA is TGTGCCAGCAGCTCACCAGCGGGAGCCCGCAAAGAGACCCAGTACTTC. Its protein product is CASSSPAGARKETQYF.

The table lists this clonotype with a few counts. The chain uses TRBV20-1 and TRBJ2-7; 10 nucleotides align to TRBD2. There are 13 residues in the CDR3. V gave up 2 bases and J gave up 4 bases; unmatched junction bases: 2. The germline V gene has CDR1 DFQATT and CDR2 SNEGSKA (reference sequence). CDR3 in DNA: TGCAGTGCTAGACAGCGGGAGGGATACGAGCAGTACTTC. This codes for CSARQREGYEQYF.

This chain uses TRBV7-8 with TRBJ2-5, with D unclear. Between the trimmed V and J ends, which lost 9 bases and 5 bases, there was a span of 19 bases. Germline V gene data show CDR1 as SGHVS and CDR2 as FQNEAQ. This CDR3 region has 14 residues. The CDR3 nucleotides are TGTGCCAGTAGTGGATTAGTGAACGGGGAGACCCAGTACTTC. It encodes CASSGLVNGETQYF.

This clonotype was counted many times. The rearrangement joins TRBV19 to TRBJ1-1; 9 positions agree with TRBD1. Germline CDR1 reads LNHDA; CDR2 reads SQIVND (reference sequence). Unmatched junction bases numbered 10, after V lost 5 bases and J lost 0 bases. There are 17 residues in the CDR3. Written as DNA, the CDR3 is TGTGCCAGTAGTCCTCGTCCCGGGACAGGGATGAACACTGAAGCTTTCTTT. Translating it yields CASSPRPGTGMNTEAFF.

This clonotype was counted once. The junction shows a germline mismatch at one end, possibly a read error. This chain links TRBV2 with TRBJ2-1; the D gene is possibly TRBD1 (5 bases). The CDR3 totals 12 residues. Germline V gives CDR1 SNHLY, CDR2 FYNNEI. In nucleotides, the CDR3 is TGTACCAGCGAGACAGCTTACAATGAGCAGTTCTTC. Amino acids: CTSETAYNEQFF.

This clonotype has a handful of counts. The chain employs TRBV21-1 and TRBJ2-5; the table's D call of TRBD2 was not tested on the DNA. TRBV21-1 is a documented pseudogene. This CDR3 comprises 16 residues. The DNA of the CDR3 is TGTGCCAGCAGCAAAGTCCCTAGCGGGAGCCAAGAGACCCAGTACTTC. Protein sequence: CASSKVPSGSQETQYF.

This clonotype was seen a handful of times. The V gene is TRBV18, the J gene TRBJ1-6; 10 bases map to TRBD1. The CDR3 length is 15 residues. The germline gives CDR1 KGHSH, CDR2 LQKENI. Trimming at V came to 5 bases and at J to 4 bases, leaving 2 bases not matched to a gene. In DNA form, the CDR3 reads TGTGCCAGCTCAACGGGACAGGGGTATAATTCACCCCTCCACTTT. Protein sequence: CASSTGQGYNSPLHF. Looking up the rest from reference TRBV18 and TRBJ1-6 gives the full variable domain: NAGVMQNPRHLVRRRGQEARLRCSPMKGHSHVYWYRQLPEEGLKFMVYLQKENIIDESGMPKERFSAEFPKEGPSILRIQQVVRGDSAAYFCASSTGQGYNSPLHFGNGTRLTVT.

The chain recombines TRBV6-5 with TRBJ2-1; D is undetermined. The germline gives CDR1 MNHEY, CDR2 SVGAGI. V gave up 2 bases and J gave up 4 bases, with 12 bases separating them. The length of the CDR3 is 15 residues. The CDR3 coding sequence is TGTGCCAGCAGTTACGACAAGCCGACATACAATGAGCAGTTCTTC. It translates to CASSYDKPTYNEQFF.

There are many counts of this clonotype. The chain uses TRBV24-1 and TRBJ2-5, with 7 bases identical to TRBD1. The trim removed 9 bases at V and 5 bases at J, leaving 8 bases unmatched. Per germline, CDR1 KGHDR and CDR2 SFDVKD. The CDR3 consists of 13 residues. The chain's CDR3 is CATGRAGGETQYF. CDR3 DNA sequence: TGTGCCACCGGTCGGGCAGGGGGTGAGACCCAGTACTTC.

This clonotype came up a few times. The rearrangement uses TRBV12-3 or TRBV12-4 and TRBJ1-2; no reliable D call. CDR3 size: 12 residues. V was clipped by 6 bases and J by 2 bases, with 7 bases between them. DNA of the CDR3: TGTGCCAGCAGCAATAACAACTATGGCTACACCTTC. As protein: CASSNNNYGYTF.